What follows are 14 T cell receptor beta chains derived from one specimen sequenced in a study of Tregs in tolerant kidney transplant recipients. Produced via immunoSEQ multiplex PCR; TCRdb's table is partial and in-frame only. Seen here are around 77,000 clones, roughly 98% observed once, and the top ten hold over 0.45%. Sample: CD4+ T cells from blood, taken before the transplant. These receptors came from a human donor who received a combined kidney and bone marrow transplant.

The chain is built from TRBV4-3 and TRBJ1-2; no clear D gene. Germline V CDR1 and CDR2: LGHNA, YSLEER. The V end lost 3 bases, the J end lost 0 bases, and 11 bases lay between the germline ends. The CDR3 runs 15 residues. The CDR3 sequence: CASSHQASTNYGYTF. In DNA, the CDR3 is TGCGCCAGCAGCCACCAGGCTTCTACTAACTATGGCTACACCTTC.

This chain connects TRBV2 to TRBJ2-7; 11 nucleotides agree with TRBD1. The CDR3 loop spans 15 amino acids. V gave up 3 bases and J gave up 4 bases; unmatched junction bases: 5. Per the germline V gene, CDR1 is SNHLY and CDR2 is FYNNEI. CDR3 loop: CASSDGDRGAYEQYF. The CDR3, as DNA: TGTGCCAGCAGTGATGGGGACAGGGGGGCGTACGAGCAGTACTTC.

The chain links TRBV7-9 to TRBJ2-1; 9 bases align to TRBD1. The CDR3 is 17 residues long. Per the germline V gene, CDR1 is SEHNR and CDR2 is FQNEAQ (reference sequence). The ends lost 4 bases at V and 5 bases at J; junction bases unmatched: 12. CDR3 sequence: CASSSSGGTGWDNEQFF. DNA for the CDR3: TGTGCCAGCAGCTCCTCTGGCGGGACAGGGTGGGACAATGAGCAGTTCTTC.

J is TRBJ1-5 and V is TRBV18; D remains unclear. Germline lookup yields CDR1 KGHSH and CDR2 LQKENI. V gave up 2 bases and J gave up 6 bases, with 8 bases separating them. The CDR3 spans 13 residues. This CDR3 reads CASSPGSGQPQHF. CDR3 coding DNA: TGTGCCAGCTCACCAGGCAGCGGTCAGCCCCAGCATTTT.

The V and J genes are TRBV30 and TRBJ2-2; D possibly corresponds to TRBD2 (6 bases). The CDR3 covers 14 residues. Germline lookup yields CDR1 GTSNPN and CDR2 SVGIG (reference sequence). The germline V and J ends were trimmed by 4 bases and 4 bases, with 13 bases remaining between them. The CDR3 sequence is CAWTGTLLTGELFF. The CDR3 region has the DNA TGTGCCTGGACCGGGACTCTCCTCACCGGGGAGCTGTTTTTT.

The chain recombines TRBV7-2 with TRBJ1-6; TRBD1 matches at 10 bases. This CDR3 contains 16 residues. Losses at the gene ends were 4 bases for V and 7 bases for J; bases not matched to a gene: 7. Germline-derived CDR1 and CDR2 are SGHTA and FQGNSA. The CDR3 is CASSWAPGQGNSPLHF. The CDR3 DNA reads TGTGCCAGCAGCTGGGCCCCGGGACAGGGGAATTCACCCCTCCACTTT.

V usage is TRBV28 and J usage is TRBJ1-3, with D unresolved. Trimming removed 1 base from V and 0 bases from J, with 10 bases in between. Per the germline V gene, CDR1 is MDHEN and CDR2 is SYDVKM. CDR3 length: 16 amino acids. This CDR3 reads CASSLLASFSGNTIYF. CDR3 DNA: TGTGCCAGCAGTTTATTGGCCAGTTTCTCTGGAAACACCATATATTTT.

The chain links TRBV11-3 to TRBJ2-7; 8 nucleotides align to TRBD1. The CDR3 sequence is 15 residues long. CDR1 and CDR2 (germline): SGHNT, YENEEA. After removal of 3 bases from V and 2 bases from J, the junction contained 6 bases not matched to a gene. The chain's CDR3 is CASSLGQVDPYEQYF. The CDR3 DNA is TGTGCCAGCAGCTTGGGACAGGTGGATCCCTACGAGCAGTACTTC.

A single count supports this clone. The rearrangement links TRBV7-8 to TRBJ1-1; the D is unclear. The CDR3 runs to 15 residues. Germline V gene lookup returns CDR1 SGHVS and CDR2 FQNEAQ. Trimming stripped 5 bases from V and 7 bases from J, with 20 bases between. The chain's CDR3 is CASSHTLIEGHEAFF. The CDR3 DNA sequence: TGTGCCAGCAGCCATACGCTTATCGAGGGCCATGAAGCTTTCTTT.

V is TRBV10-1 and J is TRBJ2-3; perhaps TRBD2 as D (6 bases). The CDR3 has 11 residues. Trimming left V 6 bases short and J 9 bases short, with 10 bases between. Germline V gene sequence: CDR1 WNHNN, CDR2 SYGVQD (reference sequence). The CDR3 DNA reads as TGCGCCAGCAGCCGGGACTCGACGCAGTATTTT. This encodes CASSRDSTQYF.

The V call is TRBV5-1, the J call TRBJ2-2; 7 bases line up with TRBD1. Germline loops: CDR1 SGHRS, CDR2 YFSETQ. Trimming at V came to 3 bases and at J to 0 bases, leaving 2 bases not matched to a gene. This CDR3 spans 15 amino acids. Written as DNA, the CDR3 is TGCGCCAGCAGCTCCGACAGGGCGAACACCGGGGAGCTGTTTTTT. It translates to CASSSDRANTGELFF.

V gene TRBV18 combines with J gene TRBJ1-1, with a tentative D call TRBD1 (6 bases). The CDR3 sequence is 15 residues long. The germline gives CDR1 KGHSH, CDR2 LQKENI. V was trimmed by 3 bases and J by 3 bases, leaving 14 bases between them. The CDR3 DNA reads as TGTGCCAGCTCACCGGGGGCAGGGTTCCACACTGAAGCTTTCTTT. Amino acids: CASSPGAGFHTEAFF.

This chain uses TRBV5-1 with TRBJ2-1; the match to TRBD1 covers 12 bases. Germline CDR1 reads SGHRS; CDR2 reads YFSETQ. V trimming: 4 bases; J trimming: 5 bases; junction bases outside the gene matches: 4. CDR3 size: 15 residues. This CDR3 is CASSKGQGAHNEQFF. The CDR3 DNA reads TGCGCCAGCAGCAAGGGACAGGGGGCGCACAATGAGCAGTTCTTC.

V and J are TRBV7-2 and TRBJ2-7; maybe TRBD2 (6 bases). Germline V lookup: CDR1 SGHTA, CDR2 FQGNSA. Between the trimmed V and J ends, which lost 3 bases and 4 bases, there was a span of 19 bases. This CDR3 has 16 amino acids. The CDR3 DNA reads TGTGCCAGCAGCTTGCGAGAAGCGGGCGGTAGATACGAGCAGTACTTC. Translating gives CASSLREAGGRYEQYF.